Shown below are 8 T cell receptor beta chains from a single sample sequenced in a study of T cell responses to AZD1222 COVID-19 vaccine. Some clones are missing from TCRdb's copy, which holds only in-frame ones; the method was immunoSEQ multiplex PCR. This sample has about 120,000 clones, with around 89% found just once. This specimen was peripheral blood, taken 28 days after the second AZD1222 dose. The receptors were sampled from an adult who received the AZD1222 COVID-19 vaccine.

The chain is built from TRBV5-1 and TRBJ2-7; possibly TRBD2 for D (5 bases). The V end lost 2 bases, the J end lost 4 bases, and 13 bases lay between the germline ends. Germline CDR1 SGHRS, CDR2 YFSETQ. The CDR3 sequence is 14 residues long. The CDR3 region is CASSLELVGYEQYF. Written as DNA, the CDR3 is TGCGCCAGCAGCTTAGAACTAGTCGGGTACGAGCAGTACTTC.

CDR3 protein: CASSAGAGTGDEKLFF. CDR3 DNA: TGTGCCAGCAGCGCGGGCGCCGGGACAGGGGATGAAAAACTGTTTTTT. This sequence joins TRBV5-4 and TRBJ1-4, with TRBD1 identical over 10 bases. The germline V gene has CDR1 SGHNT and CDR2 YYREEE (reference sequence). The length of the CDR3 is 16 residues. V was clipped by 4 bases and J by 6 bases; unmatched bases: 9. Together with reference TRBV5-4 and TRBJ1-4, the CDR3 gives the full variable domain: ETGVTQSPTHLIKTRGQQVTLRCSSQSGHNTVSWYQQALGQGPQFIFQYYREEENGRGNFPPRFSGLQFPNYSSELNVNALELDDSALYLCASSAGAGTGDEKLFFGSGTQLSVL.

The chain links TRBV6-1 to TRBJ1-6; D is unclear. V lost 1 base and J lost 7, with 14 bases in between. The CDR3 totals 16 residues. In germline, CDR1 is MNHNS, CDR2 SASEGT. This CDR3 reads CASSEVTSPWNSPLHF. The CDR3 coding sequence is TGTGCCAGCAGTGAAGTTACATCACCCTGGAATTCACCCCTCCACTTT.

The chain recombines TRBV13 with TRBJ1-1; D gene ambiguous. Germline CDR1 PRHDT, CDR2 FYEKMQ (reference sequence). V shed 2 bases and J shed 0 bases, with 7 bases lying between them. The CDR3 covers 14 residues. CDR3 sequence reads: CASSLLRLNTEAFF. In nucleotides, the CDR3 is TGTGCCAGCAGCTTACTACGGTTGAACACTGAAGCTTTCTTT.

For this clone: At one of its ends the junction is not consistent with the germline gene, which may arise from a read error. V is TRBV6-1 and J is TRBJ1-6; a weak D match, TRBD1 (6 bases). CDR3 length: 15 amino acids. The germline V gene encodes CDR1 MNHNS and CDR2 SASEGT. CDR3 protein: CASREGGIYNSPLHF. The CDR3, as DNA: TGTGCCAGCAGGGAAGGGGGAATCTATAATTCACCCCTCCACTTT.

The chain has TRBV7-2 and TRBJ1-4, with 9 bases fitting TRBD1. After removal of 5 bases from V and 5 bases from J, the junction contained 3 bases not matched to a gene. This CDR3 spans 14 amino acids. Germline CDR1 is SGHTA and CDR2 is FQGNSA. The CDR3 nucleotides are TGTGCCAGCAGCAGACAGGGGGGGAATGAAAAACTGTTTTTT. Its protein is CASSRQGGNEKLFF.

The count of this clone is one. V gene TRBV6-6 combines with J gene TRBJ2-7; D remains unclear. The germline gives CDR1 MNHNY, CDR2 SVGAGI (reference sequence). V was cut by 6 bases and J by 0 bases, with 18 bases left in between. The CDR3 runs to 16 residues. The CDR3 loop is CASSPSGLRHSYEQYF. CDR3 nucleotide sequence: TGTGCCAGCAGCCCCTCGGGCCTCCGGCACTCCTACGAGCAGTACTTC.

The CDR3 nucleotides read TGTGCCTGGAGTGTATTCGGGGAGCAGTTCTTC. Encoded protein: CAWSVFGEQFF. This chain uses TRBV30 with TRBJ2-1; D remains ambiguous. The germline V gene encodes CDR1 GTSNPN and CDR2 SVGIG (reference sequence). The V and J ends lost 0 bases and 10 bases respectively, with 7 bases between them. The length of the CDR3 is 11 residues.